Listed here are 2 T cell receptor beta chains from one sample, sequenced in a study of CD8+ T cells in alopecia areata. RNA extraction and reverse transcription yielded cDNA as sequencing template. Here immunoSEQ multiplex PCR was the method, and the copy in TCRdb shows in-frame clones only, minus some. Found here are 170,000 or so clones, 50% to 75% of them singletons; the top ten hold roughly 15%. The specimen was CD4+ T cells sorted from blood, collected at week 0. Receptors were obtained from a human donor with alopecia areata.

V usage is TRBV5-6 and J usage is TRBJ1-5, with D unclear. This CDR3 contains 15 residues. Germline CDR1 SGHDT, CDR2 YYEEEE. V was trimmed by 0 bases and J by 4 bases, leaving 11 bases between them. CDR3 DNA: TGTGCCAGCAGCTTGGTTTCCCTCCCAAATCAGCCCCAGCATTTT. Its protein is CASSLVSLPNQPQHF. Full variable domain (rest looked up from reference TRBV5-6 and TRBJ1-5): DAGVTQSPTHLIKTRGQQVTLRCSPKSGHDTVSWYQQALGQGPQFIFQYYEEEERQRGNFPDRFSGHQFPNYSSELNVNALLLGDSALYLCASSLVSLPNQPQHFGDGTRLSIL.

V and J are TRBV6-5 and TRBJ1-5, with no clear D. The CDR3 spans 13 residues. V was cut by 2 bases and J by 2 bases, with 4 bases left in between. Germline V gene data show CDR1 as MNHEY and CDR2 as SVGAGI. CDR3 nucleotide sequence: TGTGCCAGCAGTTACGATGGCAATCAGCCCCAGCATTTT. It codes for CASSYDGNQPQHF.